The subject of this entry is one T cell receptor (beta chain). Authors' analysis steps: By means of reference gene primer amplification, nucleated cell counts were estimated. Assay: immunoSEQ multiplex PCR; the TCRdb copy retains only in-frame clones and omits some. V and J calls plus clone size are reproduced from that table; the DNA served to infer D and trimming. The sample records approximately 59,000 clones, about 85% being singletons. This record comes from a study of blood T cell repertoires in COVID-19. As for the study in general: Some COVID-19 samples were acute and others convalescent; all came from the United States, Italy and Spain. PBMCs, B-cell-depleted T cells, or T cells were the source of the cDNA or gDNA that made up the material.

Trimming removed 0 bases from V and 9 bases from J, with 10 bases in between. The germline V gene has CDR1 SGHNT and CDR2 YYREEE (reference sequence). This CDR3 comprises 14 residues. This receptor was taken from a man in his forties with active COVID-19. Sequencing was carried out using peripheral blood. The chain is built from TRBV5-4 and TRBJ1-6; tentative D call: TRBD1 (6 bases). DNA of the CDR3: TGTGCCAGCAGCTTGGGGGGGCTAGGTTCACCCCTCCACTTT. This translates into CASSLGGLGSPLHF.